This T cell receptor (beta chain) is drawn from a study of cytomegalovirus exposure and HLA in healthy donors. At the level of the study: A subsequent analysis stated that the 100 to 150 validation repertoires were run on the same platform as the 650 to 850 first-cohort repertoires.

Concerning this clone: Its antigen is not identified.

V was shortened by 1 base and J by 3 bases, with 10 bases between the two germline ends. From germline, CDR1 is LNHDA and CDR2 SQIVND (reference sequence). The CDR3 contains 15 residues. The repertoire was sequenced with immunoSEQ multiplex PCR; TCRdb's copy has only in-frame clones and lacks some. The table has around 150,000 clones, about nine tenths seen once. Overall study results and limits: Some TCR beta chains (roughly 160 of them) were listed as cytomegalovirus-associated. A few chains tied to CMV proved CMV antigen-specific in vitro.

The sequenced sample consisted of PBMCs. The source of this sequence is a man aged 18 to 29 in good health and CMV-seronegative. This chain uses TRBV19 with TRBJ2-1, with a tentative D call TRBD1 (6 bases). The CDR3 sequence is CASSIAGASYNEQFF. CDR3 DNA: TGTGCCAGTAGTATAGCAGGGGCCAGCTACAATGAGCAGTTCTTC.